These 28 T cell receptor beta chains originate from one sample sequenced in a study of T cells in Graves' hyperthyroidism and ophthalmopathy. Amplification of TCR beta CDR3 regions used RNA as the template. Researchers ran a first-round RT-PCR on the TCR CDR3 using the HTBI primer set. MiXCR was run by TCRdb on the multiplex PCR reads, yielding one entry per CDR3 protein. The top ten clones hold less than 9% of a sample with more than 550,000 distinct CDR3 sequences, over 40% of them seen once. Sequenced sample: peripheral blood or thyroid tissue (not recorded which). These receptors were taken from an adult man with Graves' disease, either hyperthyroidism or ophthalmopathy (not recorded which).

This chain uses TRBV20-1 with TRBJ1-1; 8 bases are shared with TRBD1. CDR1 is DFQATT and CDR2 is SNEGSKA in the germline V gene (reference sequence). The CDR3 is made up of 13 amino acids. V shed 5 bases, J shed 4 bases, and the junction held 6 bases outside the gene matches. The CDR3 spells CSAASDRATEAFF. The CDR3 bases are TGCAGTGCTGCCTCGGACAGGGCCACTGAAGCTTTCTTT.

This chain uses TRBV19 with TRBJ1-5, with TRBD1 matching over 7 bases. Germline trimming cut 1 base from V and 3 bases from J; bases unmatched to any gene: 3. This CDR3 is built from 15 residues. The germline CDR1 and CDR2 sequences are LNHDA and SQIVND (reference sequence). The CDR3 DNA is TGTGCCAGTAGTATAGGAGGGGGCAACAATCAGCCCCAGCATTTT. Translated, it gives CASSIGGGNNQPQHF.

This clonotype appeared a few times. The CDR3 spells CSAPTGRGTGELFF. DNA for the CDR3: TGCAGTGCTCCGACAGGGAGAGGCACCGGGGAGCTGTTTTTT. The rearrangement joins TRBV20-1 to TRBJ2-2, with 7 bases matching TRBD1. The ends lost 5 bases at V and 4 bases at J; junction bases unmatched: 7. Germline lookup yields CDR1 DFQATT and CDR2 SNEGSKA (reference sequence). The CDR3 is 14 residues long.

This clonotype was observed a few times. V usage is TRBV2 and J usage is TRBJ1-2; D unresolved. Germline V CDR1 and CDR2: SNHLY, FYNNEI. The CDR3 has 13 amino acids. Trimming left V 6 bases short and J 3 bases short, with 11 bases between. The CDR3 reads CASSGVAHYGYTF. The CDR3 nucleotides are TGTGCCAGCAGCGGAGTAGCCCACTATGGCTACACCTTC.

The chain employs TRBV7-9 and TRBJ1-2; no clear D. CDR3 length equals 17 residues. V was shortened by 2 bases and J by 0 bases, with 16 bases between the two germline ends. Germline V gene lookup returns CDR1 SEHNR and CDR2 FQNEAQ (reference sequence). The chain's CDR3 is CASSLYPSFDPNYGYTF. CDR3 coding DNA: TGTGCCAGCAGCTTATACCCTAGTTTTGATCCTAACTATGGCTACACCTTC.

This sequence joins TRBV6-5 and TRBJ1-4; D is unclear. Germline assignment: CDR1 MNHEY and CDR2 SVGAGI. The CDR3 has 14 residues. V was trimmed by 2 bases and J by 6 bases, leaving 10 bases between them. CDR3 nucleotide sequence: TGTGCCAGCAGTTACCTAGGTGACGATGAAAAACTGTTTTTT. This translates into CASSYLGDDEKLFF.

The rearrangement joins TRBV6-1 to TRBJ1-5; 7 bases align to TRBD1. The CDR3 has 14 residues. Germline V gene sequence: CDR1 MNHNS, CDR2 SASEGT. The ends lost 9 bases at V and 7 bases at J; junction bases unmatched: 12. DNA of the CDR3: TGTGCCAGTGGTAACAGGGGTCCGGAGCAGCCCCAGCATTTT. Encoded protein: CASGNRGPEQPQHF.

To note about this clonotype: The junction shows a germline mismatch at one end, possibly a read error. CDR3 sequence: CASSWDARRNQPQHF. As DNA, the CDR3 is TGTGCCAGCAGTTGGGACGCACGCCGAAATCAGCCCCAGCATTTT. The gene calls are TRBV10-3 and TRBJ1-5; D perhaps matches TRBD1 (5 bases). The CDR3 consists of 15 residues. Germline loops: CDR1 ENHRY, CDR2 SYGVKD.

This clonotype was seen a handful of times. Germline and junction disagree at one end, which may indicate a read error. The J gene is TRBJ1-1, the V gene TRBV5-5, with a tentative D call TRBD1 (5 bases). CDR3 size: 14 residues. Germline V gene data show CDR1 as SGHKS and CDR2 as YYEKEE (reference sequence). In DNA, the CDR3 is TGTGCCAGCAGCCAAGGTCCAGGGCCATCCCCACCGAACTTT. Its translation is CASSQGPGPSPPNF.

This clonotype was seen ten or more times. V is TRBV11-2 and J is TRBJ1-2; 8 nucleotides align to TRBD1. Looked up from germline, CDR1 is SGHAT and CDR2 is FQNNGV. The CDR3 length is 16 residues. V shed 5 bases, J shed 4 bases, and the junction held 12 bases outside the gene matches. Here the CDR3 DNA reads TGTGCCAGCAGCGCCCCGAGACAGGGGCGGGCCTATGGCTACACCTTC. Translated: CASSAPRQGRAYGYTF. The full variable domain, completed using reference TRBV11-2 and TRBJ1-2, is EAGVAQSPRYKIIEKRQSVAFWCNPISGHATLYWYQQILGQGPKLLIQFQNNGVVDDSQLPKDRFSAERLKGVDSTLKIQPAKLEDSAVYLCASSAPRQGRAYGYTFGSGTRLTVV.

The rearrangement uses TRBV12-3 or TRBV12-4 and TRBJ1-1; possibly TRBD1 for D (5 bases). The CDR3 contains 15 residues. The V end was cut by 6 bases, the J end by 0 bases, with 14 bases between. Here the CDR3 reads CASRNGGALNTEAFF. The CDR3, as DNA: TGTGCCAGCAGAAACGGAGGGGCCTTGAACACTGAAGCTTTCTTT.

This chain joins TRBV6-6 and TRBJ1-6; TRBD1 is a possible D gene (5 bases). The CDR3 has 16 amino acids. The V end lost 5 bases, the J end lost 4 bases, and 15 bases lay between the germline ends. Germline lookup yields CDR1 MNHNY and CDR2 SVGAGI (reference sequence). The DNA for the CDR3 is TGTGCCAGCAGTGCGCTCGGGGCGACTTATAATTCACCCCTCCACTTT. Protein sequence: CASSALGATYNSPLHF.

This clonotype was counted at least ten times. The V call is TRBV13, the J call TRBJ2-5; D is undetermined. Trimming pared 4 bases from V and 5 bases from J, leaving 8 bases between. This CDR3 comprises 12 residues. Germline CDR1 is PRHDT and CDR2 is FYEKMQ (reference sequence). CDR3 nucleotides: TGTGCCAGCAGCTCAAACACGGAGACCCAGTACTTC. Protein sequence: CASSSNTETQYF.

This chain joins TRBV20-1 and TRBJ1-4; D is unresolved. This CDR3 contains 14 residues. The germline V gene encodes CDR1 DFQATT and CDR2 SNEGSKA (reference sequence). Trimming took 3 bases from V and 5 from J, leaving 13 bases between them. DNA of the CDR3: TGCAGTGCTAGGGAAATTTTCGGGAATGAAAAACTGTTTTTT. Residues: CSAREIFGNEKLFF.

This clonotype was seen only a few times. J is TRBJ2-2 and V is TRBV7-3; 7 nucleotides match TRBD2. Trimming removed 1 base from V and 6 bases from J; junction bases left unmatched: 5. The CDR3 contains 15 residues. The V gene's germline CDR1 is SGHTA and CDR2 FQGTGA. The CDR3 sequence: CASSLSGLVAGELFF. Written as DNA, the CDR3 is TGTGCCAGCAGCTTAAGTGGACTAGTGGCCGGGGAGCTGTTTTTT.

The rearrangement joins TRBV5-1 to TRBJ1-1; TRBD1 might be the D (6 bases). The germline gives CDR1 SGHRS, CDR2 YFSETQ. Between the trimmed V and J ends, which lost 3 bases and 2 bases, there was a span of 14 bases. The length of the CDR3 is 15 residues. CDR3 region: CASSSNPTGNTEAFF. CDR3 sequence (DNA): TGCGCCAGCAGCTCTAACCCGACAGGCAACACTGAAGCTTTCTTT.

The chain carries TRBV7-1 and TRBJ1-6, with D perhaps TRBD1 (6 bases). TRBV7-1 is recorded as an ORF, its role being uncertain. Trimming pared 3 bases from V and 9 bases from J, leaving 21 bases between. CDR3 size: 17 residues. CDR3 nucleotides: TGTGCCAGCAGCTCGCACGACCTAGAGGGGGACGGTTCACCCCTCCACTTT. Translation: CASSSHDLEGDGSPLHF.

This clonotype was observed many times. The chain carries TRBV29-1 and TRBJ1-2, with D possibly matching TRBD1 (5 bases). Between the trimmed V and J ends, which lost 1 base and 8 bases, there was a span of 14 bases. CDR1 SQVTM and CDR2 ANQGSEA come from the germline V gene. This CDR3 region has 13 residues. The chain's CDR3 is CSVEGPGRLGYTF. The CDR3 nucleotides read TGCAGCGTTGAAGGGCCAGGGCGGCTAGGCTACACCTTC.

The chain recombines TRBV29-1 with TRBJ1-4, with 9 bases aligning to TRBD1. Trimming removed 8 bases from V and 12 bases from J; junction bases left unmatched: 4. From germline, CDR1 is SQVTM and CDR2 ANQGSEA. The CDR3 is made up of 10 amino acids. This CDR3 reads CSRDREELFF. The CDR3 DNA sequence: TGCAGCCGGGACAGGGAGGAACTGTTTTTT. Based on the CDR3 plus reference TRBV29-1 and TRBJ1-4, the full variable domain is SAVISQKPSRDICQRGTSLTIQCQVDSQVTMMFWYRQQPGQSLTLIATANQGSEATYESGFVIDKFPISRPNLTFSTLTVSNMSPEDSSIYLCSRDREELFFGSGTQLSVL.

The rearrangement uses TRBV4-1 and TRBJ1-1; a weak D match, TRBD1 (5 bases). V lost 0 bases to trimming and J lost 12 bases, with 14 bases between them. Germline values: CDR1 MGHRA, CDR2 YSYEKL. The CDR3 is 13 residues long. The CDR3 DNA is TGCGCCAGCAGCCAAGATCGGGGCAGGGTAACTTTCTTT. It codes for CASSQDRGRVTFF.

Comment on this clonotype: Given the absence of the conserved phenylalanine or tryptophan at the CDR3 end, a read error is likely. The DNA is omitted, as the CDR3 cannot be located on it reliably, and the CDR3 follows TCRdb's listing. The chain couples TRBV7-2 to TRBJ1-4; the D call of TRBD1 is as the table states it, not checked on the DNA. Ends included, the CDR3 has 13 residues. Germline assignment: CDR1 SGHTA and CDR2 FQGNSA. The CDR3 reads CASSLGPQDRGSI.

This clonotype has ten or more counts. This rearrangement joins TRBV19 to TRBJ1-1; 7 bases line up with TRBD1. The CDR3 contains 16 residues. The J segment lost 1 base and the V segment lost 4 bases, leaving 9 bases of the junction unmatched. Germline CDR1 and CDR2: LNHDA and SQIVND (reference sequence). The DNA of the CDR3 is TGTGCCAGTAGTAAAAGGGGACAGATTAAGAACACTGAAGCTTTCTTT. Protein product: CASSKRGQIKNTEAFF.

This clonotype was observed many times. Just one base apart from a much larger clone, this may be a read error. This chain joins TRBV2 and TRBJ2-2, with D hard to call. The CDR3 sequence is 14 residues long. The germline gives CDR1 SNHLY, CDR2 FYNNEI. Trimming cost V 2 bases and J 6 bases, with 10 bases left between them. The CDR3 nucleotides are TGTGCCAGCAGTGAATCCTCGGGCTCCGGGGAGCTGTTTTTT. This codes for CASSESSGSGELFF.

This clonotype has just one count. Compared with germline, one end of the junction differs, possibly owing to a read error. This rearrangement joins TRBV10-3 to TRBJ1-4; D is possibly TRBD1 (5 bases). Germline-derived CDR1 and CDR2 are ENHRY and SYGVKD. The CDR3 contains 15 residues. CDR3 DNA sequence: TGTGCCAGCAGTCACCCGGGACGGGAAGTTGAAAAACTGTCTTTT. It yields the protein CASSHPGREVEKLSF.

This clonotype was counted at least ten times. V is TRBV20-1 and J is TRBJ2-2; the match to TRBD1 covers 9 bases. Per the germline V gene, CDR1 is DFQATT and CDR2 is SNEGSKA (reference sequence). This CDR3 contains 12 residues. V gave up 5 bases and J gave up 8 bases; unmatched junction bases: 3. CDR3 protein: CSAWDRVGELFF. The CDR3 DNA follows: TGCAGTGCTTGGGACAGGGTTGGGGAGCTGTTTTTT.

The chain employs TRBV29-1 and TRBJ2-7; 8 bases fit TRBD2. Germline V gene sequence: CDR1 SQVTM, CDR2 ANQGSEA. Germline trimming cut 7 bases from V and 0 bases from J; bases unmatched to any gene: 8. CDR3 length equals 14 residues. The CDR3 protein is CSAHLAGTSYEQYF. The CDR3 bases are TGCAGCGCCCATCTAGCGGGTACCTCCTACGAGCAGTACTTC.

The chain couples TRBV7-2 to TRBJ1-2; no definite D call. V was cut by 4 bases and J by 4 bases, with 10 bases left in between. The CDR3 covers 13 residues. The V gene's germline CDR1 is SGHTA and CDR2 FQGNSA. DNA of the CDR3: TGTGCCAGCAGCTCCCCGAGGAGCTATGGCTACACCTTC. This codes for CASSSPRSYGYTF.

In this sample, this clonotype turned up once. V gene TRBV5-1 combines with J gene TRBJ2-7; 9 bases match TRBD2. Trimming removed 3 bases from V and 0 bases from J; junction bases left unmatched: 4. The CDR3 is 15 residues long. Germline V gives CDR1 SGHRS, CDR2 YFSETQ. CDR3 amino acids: CASSSGTSISYEQYF. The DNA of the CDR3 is TGCGCCAGCAGCTCCGGGACTAGCATCTCCTACGAGCAGTACTTC.